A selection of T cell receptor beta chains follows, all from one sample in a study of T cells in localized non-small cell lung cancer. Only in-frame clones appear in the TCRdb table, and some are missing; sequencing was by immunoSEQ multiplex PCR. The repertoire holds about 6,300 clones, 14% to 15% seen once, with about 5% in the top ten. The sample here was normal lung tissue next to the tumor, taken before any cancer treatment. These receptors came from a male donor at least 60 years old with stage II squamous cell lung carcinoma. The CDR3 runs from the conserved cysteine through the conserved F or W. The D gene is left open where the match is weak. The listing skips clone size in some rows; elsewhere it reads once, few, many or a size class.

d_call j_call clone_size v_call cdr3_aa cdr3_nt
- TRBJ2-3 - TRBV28 CASSWGSGRKVNTDTQYF TGTGCCAGCAGTTGGGGGAGCGGTCGTAAAGTTAACACAGATACGCAGTATTTT
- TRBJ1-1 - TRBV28 CASSLRLTEAFF TGTGCCAGCAGTTTGAGGCTCACTGAAGCTTTCTTT
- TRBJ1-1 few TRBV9 CASSATVSNTEAFF TGTGCCAGCAGCGCGACAGTATCGAACACTGAAGCTTTCTTT
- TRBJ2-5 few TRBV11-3 CASSPRGGQETQYF TGTGCCAGCAGCCCGCGTGGGGGGCAAGAGACCCAGTACTTC
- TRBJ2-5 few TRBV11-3 CASSQAGDDRETQYF TGTGCCAGCAGCCAAGCAGGAGACGATAGGGAGACCCAGTACTTC
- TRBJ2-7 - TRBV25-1 CASSELSYEQYF TGTGCCAGCAGTGAGCTCAGCTACGAGCAGTACTTC
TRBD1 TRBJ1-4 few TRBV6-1 CASSEAGQGARKGFF TGTGCCAGCAGTGAAGCGGGACAGGGGGCGCGGAAGGGGTTTTTT
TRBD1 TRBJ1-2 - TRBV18 CASSPRTGGSSNYGYTF TGTGCCAGCTCACCCAGGACAGGGGGAAGCTCTAACTATGGCTACACCTTC
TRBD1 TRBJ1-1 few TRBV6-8 CASRQGSFTEAFF TGTGCCAGCAGACAGGGGTCGTTCACTGAAGCTTTCTTT
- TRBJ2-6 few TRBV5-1 CASSTFSGEISGANVLTF TGCGCCAGCAGCACCTTCTCAGGGGAAATCTCTGGGGCCAACGTCCTGACTTTC
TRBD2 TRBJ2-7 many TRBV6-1 CASSEAWGTLAGQYEQYF TGTGCCAGCAGTGAAGCGTGGGGGACCCTAGCGGGGCAATACGAGCAGTACTTC
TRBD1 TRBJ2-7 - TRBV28 CASRPDRASYEQYF TGTGCCAGCAGACCGGACAGGGCGTCCTACGAGCAGTACTTC
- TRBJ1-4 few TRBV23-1 CASSQDPGGWTNEKLFF TGCGCCAGCAGCCAAGATCCGGGCGGATGGACTAATGAAAAACTGTTTTTT
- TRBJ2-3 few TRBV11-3 CASSSLEGATDTQYF TGTGCCAGCAGCTCATTGGAGGGAGCCACAGATACGCAGTATTTT
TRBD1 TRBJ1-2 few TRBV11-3 CASSPGGQSYGYTF TGTGCCAGCAGCCCAGGGGGGCAGAGCTATGGCTACACCTTC
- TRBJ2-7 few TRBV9 CASRNDASSYEQYF TGTGCCAGCAGAAACGACGCGAGCTCCTACGAGCAGTACTTC
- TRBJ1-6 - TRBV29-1 CSVRQTENSPLHF TGCAGCGTCCGACAGACAGAAAATTCACCCCTCCACTTT
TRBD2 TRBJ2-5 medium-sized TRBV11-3 CASSPEMLAGGGETQYF TGTGCCAGCAGCCCTGAAATGCTAGCGGGGGGAGGGGAGACCCAGTACTTC
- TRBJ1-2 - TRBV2 CASSEGVYGYTF TGTGCCAGCAGTGAGGGCGTATATGGCTACACCTTC
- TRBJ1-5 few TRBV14 CASSKEGGLGNQPQHF TGTGCCAGCAGCAAAGAGGGAGGATTGGGCAATCAGCCCCAGCATTTT
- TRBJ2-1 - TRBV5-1 CASSLGDGYTEQFF TGCGCCAGCAGCTTGGGGGACGGATATACCGAGCAGTTCTTC
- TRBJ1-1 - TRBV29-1 CSVEVQGYTEAFF TGCAGCGTTGAAGTACAGGGATATACTGAAGCTTTCTTT
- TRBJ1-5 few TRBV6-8 CASSTLFGVGNQPQHF TGTGCCAGCAGTACGTTATTTGGGGTGGGAAATCAGCCCCAGCATTTT
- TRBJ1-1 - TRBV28 CASTSLPNTEAFF TGTGCCAGCACCTCACTACCGAACACTGAAGCTTTCTTT
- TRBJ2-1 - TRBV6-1 CASSEEGDRYNEQFF TGTGCCAGCAGTGAAGAGGGAGACCGCTACAATGAGCAGTTCTTC
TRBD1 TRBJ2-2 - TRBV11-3 CASSLGTGKPGELFF TGTGCCAGCAGTCTCGGGACAGGGAAGCCCGGGGAGCTGTTTTTT
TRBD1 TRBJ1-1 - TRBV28 CASFGQGGKRSTEAFF TGTGCCAGCTTCGGACAGGGAGGGAAGAGAAGCACTGAAGCTTTCTTT
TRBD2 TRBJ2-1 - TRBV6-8 CASSPLAGVHNEQFF TGTGCCAGCAGTCCTCTAGCGGGGGTCCACAATGAGCAGTTCTTC
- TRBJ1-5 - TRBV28 CASSLGGTAQPQHF TGTGCCAGCAGTTTAGGGGGGACGGCTCAGCCCCAGCATTTT
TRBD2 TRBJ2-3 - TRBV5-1 CASSLGLAGVSTDTQYF TGCGCCAGCAGCTTGGGACTAGCGGGGGTAAGCACAGATACGCAGTATTTT
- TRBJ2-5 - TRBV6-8 CATTGPQETQYF TGTGCCACTACCGGGCCCCAAGAGACCCAGTACTTC
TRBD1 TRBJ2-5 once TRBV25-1 CASSEADRGFGETQYF TGTGCCAGCAGTGAAGCGGACAGGGGTTTTGGGGAGACCCAGTACTTC
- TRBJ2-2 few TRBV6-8 CASSSDPPGELFF TGTGCCAGCAGTTCGGACCCGCCCGGGGAGCTGTTTTTT
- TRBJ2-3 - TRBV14 CASSQGHRTDTQYF TGTGCCAGCAGCCAAGGGCACCGGACCGATACGCAGTATTTT
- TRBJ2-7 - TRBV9 CASSVAGAPLEQYF TGTGCCAGCAGCGTAGCAGGGGCCCCACTCGAGCAGTACTTC
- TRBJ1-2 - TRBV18 CASSPGIYGYTF TGTGCCAGCTCACCGGGCATCTATGGCTACACCTTC
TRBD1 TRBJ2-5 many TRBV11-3 CASSYHRGVETQYF TGTGCCAGCAGCTACCACAGGGGTGTGGAGACCCAGTACTTC
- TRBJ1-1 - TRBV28 CASSSPGQNTEAFF TGTGCCAGCAGTTCCCCGGGCCAGAACACTGAAGCTTTCTTT
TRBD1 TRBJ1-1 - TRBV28 CASTPAGTETLYTEAFF TGTGCCAGCACCCCCGCCGGGACAGAAACCTTATACACTGAAGCTTTCTTT
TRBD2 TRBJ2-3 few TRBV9 CASSVGLADTQYF TGTGCCAGCAGCGTGGGACTAGCAGATACGCAGTATTTT
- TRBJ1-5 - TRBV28 CASSDSGLGPQHF TGTGCCAGCAGCGACAGCGGCTTAGGGCCCCAGCATTTT
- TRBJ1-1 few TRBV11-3 CASSPQRDMNTEAFF TGTGCCAGCAGCCCCCAGAGGGACATGAACACTGAAGCTTTCTTT
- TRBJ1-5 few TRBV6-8 CAGAGYSNQPQHF TGTGCCGGGGCAGGATATAGCAATCAGCCCCAGCATTTT
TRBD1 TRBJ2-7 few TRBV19 CASSVPGGREQYF TGTGCCAGTAGTGTGCCAGGGGGCCGCGAGCAGTACTTC
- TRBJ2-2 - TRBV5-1 CASSMASGRNTGELFF TGCGCCAGCAGCATGGCGTCGGGGCGGAACACCGGGGAGCTGTTTTTT
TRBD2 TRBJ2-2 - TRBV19 CASTHSPTSGRTGELFF TGTGCCAGTACCCACAGCCCGACTAGCGGGAGGACCGGGGAGCTGTTTTTT
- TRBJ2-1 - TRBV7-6 CASSPISGTDNEQFF TGTGCTAGCAGCCCCATTAGCGGAACTGACAATGAGCAGTTCTTC
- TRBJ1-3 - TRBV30 CAWSTSISGNTIYF TGTGCCTGGAGCACATCCATCTCTGGAAACACCATATATTTT
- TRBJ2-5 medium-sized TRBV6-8 CASADERQTQYF TGTGCCAGCGCCGACGAGCGGCAGACCCAGTACTTC
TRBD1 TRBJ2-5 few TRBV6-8 CASSYRTGRKETQYF TGTGCCAGCAGTTACAGGACAGGGAGAAAAGAGACCCAGTACTTC
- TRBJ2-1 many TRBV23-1 CASSQDHFETSEQFF TGCGCCAGCAGCCAAGATCATTTCGAAACGAGCGAGCAGTTCTTC
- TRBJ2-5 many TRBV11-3 CASSPRSGSQETQYF TGTGCCAGCAGCCCCCGGAGTGGTTCCCAAGAGACCCAGTACTTC
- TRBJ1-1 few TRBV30 CAWSSFDSRNTEAFF TGTGCCTGGAGTTCCTTTGACAGCCGGAACACTGAAGCTTTCTTT
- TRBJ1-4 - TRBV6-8 CASSYSGRTNEKLFF TGTGCCAGCAGTTACTCGGGGAGAACTAATGAAAAACTGTTTTTT
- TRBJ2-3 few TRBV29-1 CSVEGPKDVSTDTQYF TGCAGCGTTGAAGGGCCGAAGGACGTTAGCACAGATACGCAGTATTTT
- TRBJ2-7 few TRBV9 CASSVGGGNEQYF TGTGCCAGCAGCGTAGGCGGGGGCAACGAGCAGTACTTC
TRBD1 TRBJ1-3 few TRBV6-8 CATTRDRLDTIYF TGTGCCACCACGCGGGACAGATTGGACACCATATATTTT
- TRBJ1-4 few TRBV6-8 CASSYSRVMEKLFF TGTGCCAGCAGTTACTCTAGGGTTATGGAGAAACTGTTTTTT
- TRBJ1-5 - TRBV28 CASSVQNTQPQHF TGTGCCAGCAGCGTACAAAATACCCAGCCCCAGCATTTT
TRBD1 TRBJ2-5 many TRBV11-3 CASSRTGVFGGTQYF TGTGCCAGCAGCCGGACAGGGGTATTTGGTGGGACCCAGTACTTC